Listed here is a single T cell receptor beta chain. The table came from immunoSEQ multiplex PCR; TCRdb's copy has only in-frame clones and leaves some out. Altogether roughly 74,000 clones are present, around 90% being singletons, with the ten largest covering 1.9%. These data originate in a study of blood T cell repertoires in COVID-19. Study background: From T cells, B-cell-depleted T cells, or PBMCs came the material, which was cDNA or gDNA.

The CDR3 extends over 16 amino acids. The V gene's germline CDR1 is SNHLY and CDR2 FYNNEI. V was pared by 8 bases and J by 0 bases, with 17 bases between. This clonotype was obtained from a woman of 80 years or more with active or convalescent COVID-19. The sequencing input was peripheral blood. The chain links TRBV2 to TRBJ1-3; D is uncertain. The CDR3: CASSVEGLLSGNTIYF. CDR3 in DNA: TGTGCCAGCTCAGTAGAGGGCCTCCTCTCTGGAAACACCATATATTTT.